The 16 T cell receptor beta chains below all came from one sample that was sequenced in a study of T cells in Graves' hyperthyroidism and ophthalmopathy. Amplified TCR beta CDR3 regions derived from RNA transcripts. First-round RT-PCR targeting the TCR CDR3 was performed with the HTBI primer set. TCRdb passed the multiplex PCR reads through MiXCR, listing each CDR3 protein once. Of roughly 350,000 distinct CDR3 sequences listed, approximately 14% are singletons. Sequenced material: blood. All receptors come from a woman between 25 and 40 years old with Graves' ophthalmopathy.

The chain links TRBV20-1 to TRBJ2-2, with D maybe TRBD1 (6 bases). V lost 0 bases and J 1 base, leaving 12 bases between the germline ends. CDR1 is DFQATT, CDR2 SNEGSKA, per germline (reference sequence). The CDR3 spans 16 residues. For the CDR3, the DNA is TGCAGTGCTAGAGATCCTGGGGGCGGGAACACCGGGGAGCTGTTTTTT. Translated: CSARDPGGGNTGELFF.

In this sample, this clonotype turned up a few times. The chain is built from TRBV2 and TRBJ2-7; tentatively, D is TRBD1 or TRBD2 (6 bases each). Between the trimmed V and J ends, which lost 1 base and 5 bases, there was a span of 15 bases. CDR1 and CDR2 (germline): SNHLY, FYNNEI. This CDR3 has 15 amino acids. The chain's CDR3 is CASSEVEGGIHEQYF. Written as DNA, the CDR3 is TGTGCCAGCAGTGAAGTTGAGGGGGGAATCCACGAGCAGTACTTC.

This clonotype was counted ten times or more. The chain carries TRBV7-9 and TRBJ2-7, with 7 bases that match TRBD1. From germline, CDR1 is SEHNR and CDR2 FQNEAQ (reference sequence). V lost 4 bases, J lost 5 bases, and 11 bases stayed unmatched. The CDR3 is made up of 15 amino acids. The CDR3 is CASSSRGQWFHEQYF. The CDR3 region has the DNA TGTGCCAGCAGCTCCCGGGGACAGTGGTTCCACGAGCAGTACTTC.

As to this clonotype: A junction boundary mismatches the germline segment, possibly from a read error. The CDR3 spells CASRDSGGAIVSYNEQFF. As DNA, the CDR3 is TGCGCCAGCAGAGATAGCGGGGGGGCCATAGTGTCCTACAATGAGCAGTTCTTC. The J gene is TRBJ2-1, the V gene TRBV6-2 or TRBV6-3; TRBD2 matches at 11 bases. The CDR3 totals 18 residues. The germline V gene encodes CDR1 MNHEY and CDR2 SVGEGT.

The sample holds many counts of this clonotype. The chain links TRBV28 to TRBJ1-5; D is uncertain. The germline gives CDR1 MDHEN, CDR2 SYDVKM. V was trimmed by 9 bases and J by 7 bases, leaving 22 bases between them. The CDR3 extends over 15 amino acids. DNA of the CDR3: TGTGCCAGTACAAAGTTCGATAGAGTCCGCCAGCCCCAGCATTTT. Translation gives CASTKFDRVRQPQHF.

The chain recombines TRBV20-1 with TRBJ2-7; 7 nucleotides align to TRBD1. V lost 0 bases and J lost 5; bases outside the gene matches: 7. The germline V gene encodes CDR1 DFQATT and CDR2 SNEGSKA (reference sequence). This CDR3 has 14 residues. CDR3 bases: TGCAGTGCTAGAGAGGCAGGGGGTGGTGACGAGCAGTACTTC. Translation: CSAREAGGGDEQYF.

This clonotype has at least ten counts. The V call is TRBV2, the J call TRBJ2-7; D is uncertain. Trimming stripped 6 bases from V and 6 bases from J, with 12 bases between. From germline, CDR1 is SNHLY and CDR2 FYNNEI. CDR3 length equals 12 residues. Here the CDR3 reads CASSSASTEQYF. Written as DNA, the CDR3 is TGTGCCAGCAGCTCCGCGAGCACCGAGCAGTACTTC.

This sequence joins TRBV14 and TRBJ1-2, with D unresolved. Trimming left V 0 bases short and J 7 bases short, with 15 bases between. This CDR3 is 15 amino acids long. From germline, CDR1 is SGHDN and CDR2 FVKESK. The CDR3 sequence is CASSQDPRPEGGYTF. The CDR3 DNA follows: TGTGCCAGCAGCCAAGATCCGAGGCCCGAGGGTGGCTACACCTTC. Full variable domain (outside the CDR3, taken from reference TRBV14 and TRBJ1-2): EAGVTQFPSHSVIEKGQTVTLRCDPISGHDNLYWYRRVMGKEIKFLLHFVKESKQDESGMPNNRFLAERTGGTYSTLKVQPAELEDSGVYFCASSQDPRPEGGYTFGSGTRLTVV.

Many counts were recorded for this clonotype. J is TRBJ2-2 and V is TRBV18; no clear D gene. The germline V and J ends were trimmed by 3 bases and 6 bases, with 11 bases remaining between them. CDR3 size: 14 residues. CDR1 KGHSH and CDR2 LQKENI come from the germline V gene. The CDR3 here is CASSPPLGAGELFF. The CDR3 nucleotides are TGTGCCAGCTCACCCCCCTTGGGCGCCGGGGAGCTGTTTTTT.

V usage is TRBV19 and J usage is TRBJ2-7; 7 bases match TRBD1. The CDR3 covers 13 residues. Germline V CDR1 and CDR2: LNHDA, SQIVND (reference sequence). The V gene end was trimmed by 3 bases and the J gene end by 4 bases; junction bases not matched to a gene: 3. Here the CDR3 reads CASSILQGYEQYF. In nucleotides, the CDR3 is TGTGCCAGTAGTATTCTACAGGGGTACGAGCAGTACTTC.

This clonotype has only a few counts. This chain connects TRBV5-6 to TRBJ1-4; 8 nucleotides line up with TRBD1. With V trimmed by 4 bases and J by 5 bases, 4 bases remained unmatched. The CDR3 is made up of 14 amino acids. Germline V gene sequence: CDR1 SGHDT, CDR2 YYEEEE. The CDR3 DNA sequence: TGTGCCAGCAGCGCCCGGGACAGGAATGAAAAACTGTTTTTT. Protein: CASSARDRNEKLFF. Full variable domain (rest looked up from reference TRBV5-6 and TRBJ1-4): DAGVTQSPTHLIKTRGQQVTLRCSPKSGHDTVSWYQQALGQGPQFIFQYYEEEERQRGNFPDRFSGHQFPNYSSELNVNALLLGDSALYLCASSARDRNEKLFFGSGTQLSVL.

This clonotype was recorded many times. J is TRBJ2-2 and V is TRBV6-4, with TRBD2 as a possible D gene (5 bases). Looked up from germline, CDR1 is MRHNA and CDR2 is SNTAGT. Trimming took off 0 bases at V and 6 bases at J, with 5 bases between the two ends. The CDR3 sequence is 13 residues long. The CDR3 DNA sequence: TGTGCCAGCAGTGACTCCGGGGCCGGGGAGCTGTTTTTT. It is translated as CASSDSGAGELFF.

This clonotype was seen a few times. The chain carries TRBV7-9 and TRBJ1-2; D might be TRBD1 (5 bases). CDR3 length: 13 amino acids. Germline V gives CDR1 SEHNR, CDR2 FQNEAQ (reference sequence). The germline V and J ends were trimmed by 5 bases and 6 bases, with 13 bases remaining between them. The CDR3 region has the DNA TGTGCCAGCAGCACCGGGACCTCGGATGGCTACACCTTC. It codes for CASSTGTSDGYTF. The whole variable domain, filled in from reference TRBV7-9 and TRBJ1-2, reads DTGVSQNPRHKITKRGQNVTFRCDPISEHNRLYWYRQTLGQGPEFLTYFQNEAQLEKSRLLSDRFSAERPKGSFSTLEIQRTEQGDSAMYLCASSTGTSDGYTFGSGTRLTVV.

V gene TRBV6-2 or TRBV6-3 combines with J gene TRBJ1-1, with 7 bases matching TRBD1. CDR1 and CDR2 from the germline V gene are MNHEY and SVGEGT. The junction had 7 bases not matched to a gene; V was cut back by 5 bases and J by 10 bases. The CDR3 has 12 residues. CDR3 sequence reads: CASSADRVGAFF. In nucleotides, the CDR3 is TGTGCCAGCAGTGCAGACAGGGTTGGAGCTTTCTTT.

This clonotype was observed a handful of times. The genes are TRBV19 and TRBJ1-4, with D possibly being TRBD1 (6 bases). CDR1 and CDR2 from the germline V gene are LNHDA and SQIVND (reference sequence). V shed 6 bases and J shed 8 bases, with 16 bases lying between them. CDR3 length equals 14 residues. The CDR3 DNA follows: TGTGCCAGTAGCATCAGGGGCGTGGGCGAAAAACTGTTTTTT. Protein: CASSIRGVGEKLFF.

This clonotype showed up many times. CDR3 DNA sequence: TGCGCCAGCAGCTTCGACGGAAACAATCAGCCCCAGCATTTT. This sequence encodes CASSFDGNNQPQHF. The chain joins TRBV5-1 to TRBJ1-5; D gene ambiguous. V was trimmed by 2 bases and J by 3 bases, leaving 9 bases between them. The CDR3 sequence is 14 residues long. The germline gives CDR1 SGHRS, CDR2 YFSETQ. Variable domain in full (rest from reference TRBV5-1 and TRBJ1-5): KAGVTQTPRYLIKTRGQQVTLSCSPISGHRSVSWYQQTPGQGLQFLFEYFSETQRNKGNFPGRFSGRQFSNSRSEMNVSTLELGDSALYLCASSFDGNNQPQHFGDGTRLSIL.